The 21 T cell receptor beta chains presented below share a single source sample, sequenced in a study of beta chain features in type 1 diabetes. Expressed TCRB transcripts were sequenced because the isolated RNA had all been reverse transcribed beforehand. The assay was immunoSEQ multiplex PCR, and TCRdb's table has in-frame clones only and misses some. The data contain about 250,000 clones, over 12% of them singletons. Sequences were obtained from naive CD4+ T cells from blood. Every receptor here comes from a woman aged 40 to 50 in good health.

The V call is TRBV11-2, the J call TRBJ1-6; D is unclear. The germline V and J ends were trimmed by 5 bases and 14 bases, with 16 bases remaining between them. Germline V gene lookup returns CDR1 SGHAT and CDR2 FQNNGV. This CDR3 comprises 13 residues. The chain's CDR3 is CASSPDQVQALHF. CDR3 nucleotides: TGTGCCAGCAGCCCTGACCAAGTTCAGGCCCTCCACTTT.

This clone was detected ten times or more. The chain carries TRBV29-1 and TRBJ2-5, with D hard to call. CDR3 size: 12 residues. V dropped 4 bases and J dropped 1 base, with 7 bases sitting between them. Germline CDR1 SQVTM, CDR2 ANQGSEA. The CDR3 reads CSVGDVQETQYF. Written as DNA, the CDR3 is TGCAGCGTTGGAGACGTCCAAGAGACCCAGTACTTC.

The chain links TRBV4-3 to TRBJ1-2; D possibly corresponds to TRBD1 (6 bases). Looked up from germline, CDR1 is LGHNA and CDR2 is YSLEER. This CDR3 has 17 amino acids. Trimming pared 1 base from V and 6 bases from J, leaving 21 bases between. CDR3 sequence: CASSQGAWGTNQDGYTF. CDR3 bases: TGCGCCAGCAGCCAAGGGGCGTGGGGGACAAACCAAGATGGCTACACCTTC.

This clone has a handful of counts. V usage is TRBV18 and J usage is TRBJ1-4; TRBD1 is a possible D gene (6 bases). V lost 2 bases to trimming and J lost 8 bases, with 18 bases between them. This CDR3 contains 16 residues. Germline V gene lookup returns CDR1 KGHSH and CDR2 LQKENI. Written as DNA, the CDR3 is TGTGCCAGCTCACCAAGGCAGGGGACGAAGGACGAAAAACTGTTTTTT. Translating gives CASSPRQGTKDEKLFF.

This clone was seen ten or more times. This rearrangement joins TRBV12-5 to TRBJ2-3; D remains ambiguous. The germline V and J ends were trimmed by 4 bases and 4 bases, with 12 bases remaining between them. From germline, CDR1 is LGHNT and CDR2 FRNRAP. This CDR3 comprises 14 residues. In nucleotides, the CDR3 is TGTGCTAGTGGTTCGCCGCGACGGGCAGATACGCAGTATTTT. Translation gives CASGSPRRADTQYF.

This clone was observed a few times. J is TRBJ2-5 and V is TRBV18; 11 nucleotides line up with TRBD1. The germline CDR1 and CDR2 sequences are KGHSH and LQKENI. The CDR3 spans 17 residues. V shed 2 bases and J 2 bases; nucleotides not matched to a gene: 7. CDR3 amino acids: CASSPSPGQGVQETQYF. The CDR3 DNA reads as TGTGCCAGCTCACCATCTCCGGGACAGGGGGTTCAAGAGACCCAGTACTTC.

The gene calls are TRBV5-1 and TRBJ2-5, with TRBD2 matching over 8 bases. V dropped 2 bases and J dropped 4; count of bases not matched to a gene: 10. The CDR3 covers 16 residues. Per the germline V gene, CDR1 is SGHRS and CDR2 is YFSETQ. CDR3 residues: CASSFGPGGGRETQYF. The CDR3 DNA sequence: TGCGCCAGCAGCTTCGGACCGGGAGGGGGAAGAGAGACCCAGTACTTC.

This clone came up a few times. V and J are TRBV11-2 and TRBJ2-5; 8 bases match TRBD1. The DNA matches TRBJ2-7 better at its end, which makes the J call doubtful. Per germline, CDR1 SGHAT and CDR2 FQNNGV. The CDR3 has 16 amino acids. The CDR3, as DNA: TGTGCCAGCAGCCCCAGACCCCAGGGGGCCATCTACGAGCAGTACTTC. The encoded protein is CASSPRPQGAIYEQYF.

This clone was picked up a small number of times. The rearrangement joins TRBV4-1 to TRBJ2-7; D perhaps matches TRBD2 (5 bases). Germline CDR1 MGHRA, CDR2 YSYEKL. CDR3 length equals 13 residues. V was shortened by 4 bases and J by 7 bases, with 14 bases between the two germline ends. CDR3: CASSPGIPEEQYF. The CDR3 DNA is TGCGCCAGCAGCCCCGGGATCCCAGAGGAGCAGTACTTC.

This clone was observed a few times. The chain couples TRBV6-6 to TRBJ2-5; possibly TRBD2 for D (6 bases). The J call may not be correct, given that the DNA end is closer to TRBJ2-7. CDR3 length equals 14 residues. The germline CDR1 and CDR2 sequences are MNHNY and SVGAGI (reference sequence). CDR3 in DNA: TGTGCCAGCAGACAAGGACTACCCAGGGACGAGCAGTACTTC. This translates into CASRQGLPRDEQYF.

This clone has a handful of counts. The V gene is TRBV5-1, the J gene TRBJ2-5; 7 bases align to TRBD2. The germline gives CDR1 SGHRS, CDR2 YFSETQ. The V and J ends lost 4 bases and 2 bases, in that order; junction bases with no gene match: 8. The CDR3 extends over 15 amino acids. Written as DNA, the CDR3 is TGCGCCAGCAGCAAATGGGACTACACTCAAGAGACCCAGTACTTC. Translating gives CASSKWDYTQETQYF. The whole variable domain, remainder taken from reference TRBV5-1 and TRBJ2-5, is KAGVTQTPRYLIKTRGQQVTLSCSPISGHRSVSWYQQTPGQGLQFLFEYFSETQRNKGNFPGRFSGRQFSNSRSEMNVSTLELGDSALYLCASSKWDYTQETQYFGPGTRLLVL.

The CDR3 region has the DNA TGTGCCAGCACCTCTGACGGGGGGGCCGAGCAGTACTTC. It translates to CASTSDGGAEQYF. This sequence joins TRBV5-4 and TRBJ2-7; 8 bases match TRBD2. The CDR3 is made up of 13 amino acids. The germline V gene encodes CDR1 SGHNT and CDR2 YYREEE (reference sequence). V lost 6 bases and J lost 6; bases outside the gene matches: 8.

This clone was counted between two and nine times. The V call is TRBV5-4, the J call TRBJ2-2; 8 positions match TRBD1. V shed 2 bases and J 4 bases; nucleotides not matched to a gene: 7. Germline V lookup: CDR1 SGHNT, CDR2 YYREEE (reference sequence). This CDR3 is 16 amino acids long. Written as DNA, the CDR3 is TGTGCCAGCAGCTTTGGCCGGACAGGGTCCACCGGGGAGCTGTTTTTT. Its translation is CASSFGRTGSTGELFF. The whole variable domain, remainder taken from reference TRBV5-4 and TRBJ2-2, is ETGVTQSPTHLIKTRGQQVTLRCSSQSGHNTVSWYQQALGQGPQFIFQYYREEENGRGNFPPRFSGLQFPNYSSELNVNALELDDSALYLCASSFGRTGSTGELFFGEGSRLTVL.

This clone was seen more than once but under ten times. The chain joins TRBV15 to TRBJ2-2; D ambiguous. The germline CDR1 and CDR2 sequences are LNHNV and YYDKDF (reference sequence). The length of the CDR3 is 14 residues. The V end lost 1 base, the J end lost 4 bases, and 7 bases lay between the germline ends. CDR3 nucleotides: TGTGCCACCAGCAGAGCCGGCGGCACCGGGGAGCTGTTTTTT. This encodes CATSRAGGTGELFF.

V is TRBV4-2 and J is TRBJ2-7; D is uncertain. V lost 0 bases and J 3 bases, leaving 12 bases between the germline ends. This CDR3 has 15 amino acids. Germline values: CDR1 LGHNA, CDR2 YNFKEQ. CDR3 in DNA: TGTGCCAGCAGCCAAGATCTCCACTACCTCTACGAGCAGTACTTC. Its protein is CASSQDLHYLYEQYF.

Only a few counts were recorded for this clone. The chain uses TRBV2 and TRBJ2-1, with 7 bases matching TRBD2. Unmatched junction bases numbered 3, after V lost 5 bases and J lost 2 bases. The CDR3 totals 14 residues. The V gene's germline CDR1 is SNHLY and CDR2 FYNNEI. CDR3 residues: CASSSGVPYNEQFF. In nucleotides, the CDR3 is TGTGCCAGCAGTAGCGGGGTGCCCTACAATGAGCAGTTCTTC.

This clone was seen a handful of times. The chain employs TRBV25-1 and TRBJ1-6; weak D call: TRBD1 (6 bases). The CDR3 consists of 15 residues. V dropped 2 bases and J dropped 7 bases, with 12 bases sitting between them. CDR1 is MGHDK, CDR2 SYGVNS, per germline. In DNA, the CDR3 is TGTGCCAGCAGTGAACTGGACAGAGAGAATTCACCCCTCCACTTT. This codes for CASSELDRENSPLHF.

V gene TRBV6-5 combines with J gene TRBJ2-1, with 7 bases lining up with TRBD2. CDR3 length equals 14 residues. V dropped 6 bases and J dropped 9; count of bases not matched to a gene: 11. The V gene's germline CDR1 is MNHEY and CDR2 SVGAGI. CDR3 nucleotide sequence: TGTGCCAGCAGCCGTCCGGGCGGGGGAGGTGAGCAGTTCTTC. Translating it yields CASSRPGGGGEQFF.

This clone was counted a few times. This chain uses TRBV2 with TRBJ1-5, with TRBD1 identical over 10 bases. The CDR3 has 18 amino acids. The germline gives CDR1 SNHLY, CDR2 FYNNEI. V trimming: 4 bases; J trimming: 2 bases; junction bases outside the gene matches: 11. DNA for the CDR3: TGTGCCAGCAGTGTCAGGCGACAGGGGGCTTTAGGCAATCAGCCCCAGCATTTT. Residues: CASSVRRQGALGNQPQHF.

This chain connects TRBV11-2 to TRBJ2-7; 7 bases are shared with TRBD1. The CDR3 sequence is 18 residues long. Germline V gene lookup returns CDR1 SGHAT and CDR2 FQNNGV. Trimming took 6 bases from V and 2 from J; bases not matched to a gene: 19. CDR3 in DNA: TGTGCCAGCAGGCTCTTACCGTCCCGGACAGGCTCAACCTACGAGCAGTACTTC. This codes for CASRLLPSRTGSTYEQYF.

This clone came up a few times. This chain connects TRBV5-4 to TRBJ2-7, with D possibly TRBD2 on 6 matching bases. Trimming shortened V by 1 base and J by 0 bases, and 8 bases separated the two germline ends. Germline values: CDR1 SGHNT, CDR2 YYREEE (reference sequence). The CDR3 is 14 residues long. CDR3 sequence: CASSLKAGSYEQYF. CDR3 in DNA: TGTGCCAGCAGCTTGAAAGCGGGCTCCTACGAGCAGTACTTC.